One sample yielded the 7 T cell receptor beta chains listed below, sequenced in a study of blood T cell repertoires in COVID-19. Data came from immunoSEQ multiplex PCR; TCRdb stores just in-frame clones and leaves some out. The sample has 72,000 or so clones; over 80% are singletons. The sample consisted of peripheral blood. The receptor source for this set is a man aged 50 to 60 with active COVID-19.

The chain joins TRBV6-2 or TRBV6-3 to TRBJ1-4, with D perhaps TRBD1 (6 bases). Germline V CDR1 and CDR2: MNHEY, SVGEGT. The CDR3 has 16 residues. Trimming took off 2 bases at V and 7 bases at J, with 17 bases between the two ends. In DNA form, the CDR3 reads TGTGCCAGCAGTTACCGCCGGACAGCGAGGGGTGAAAAACTGTTTTTT. Translated, it gives CASSYRRTARGEKLFF.

The chain couples TRBV7-2 to TRBJ2-3, with 12 positions matching TRBD2. J gave up 1 base and V 1 base, and 0 bases lay outside the gene matches. The CDR3 spans 16 residues. CDR1 SGHTA and CDR2 FQGNSA come from the germline V gene. CDR3 protein: CASSLGTSGGTDTQYF. The CDR3 bases are TGTGCCAGCAGCTTAGGGACTAGCGGGGGCACAGATACGCAGTATTTT.

V usage is TRBV4-1 and J usage is TRBJ1-1; 9 bases map to TRBD1. Germline values: CDR1 MGHRA, CDR2 YSYEKL. With 3 bases clipped from V and 5 bases from J, the junction kept 10 bases outside the gene matches. The CDR3 has 16 amino acids. This chain's CDR3 is CASSQPTGTGKTEAFF. In nucleotides, the CDR3 is TGCGCCAGCAGCCAGCCAACCGGGACAGGGAAAACTGAAGCTTTCTTT.

This rearrangement joins TRBV28 to TRBJ2-3, with 9 bases matching TRBD2. The CDR3 length is 14 residues. V lost 9 bases to trimming and J lost 0 bases; unmatched junction nucleotides: 4. Per germline, CDR1 MDHEN and CDR2 SYDVKM. This CDR3 reads CASRAGGSTDTQYF. CDR3 nucleotide sequence: TGTGCCAGTAGAGCGGGAGGTAGCACAGATACGCAGTATTTT.

The J gene is TRBJ2-1, the V gene TRBV7-2; 7 bases fit TRBD2. CDR1 is SGHTA and CDR2 is FQGNSA in the germline V gene. The CDR3 length is 16 residues. V was clipped by 4 bases and J by 9 bases; unmatched bases: 15. CDR3 protein: CASSSQGSGIRGEQFF. The CDR3 DNA reads TGTGCCAGCAGCTCCCAAGGGAGCGGGATCCGGGGTGAGCAGTTCTTC.

This chain links TRBV2 with TRBJ1-1, with TRBD1 as a possible D gene (6 bases). The germline gives CDR1 SNHLY, CDR2 FYNNEI. CDR3 length: 14 amino acids. V gave up 6 bases and J gave up 2 bases, with 13 bases separating them. CDR3 region: CASRDSRRNTEAFF. The CDR3 DNA sequence: TGTGCCAGCAGGGACAGTCGGAGAAACACTGAAGCTTTCTTT.

V usage is TRBV28 and J usage is TRBJ1-2; TRBD1 matches 7 bases. The trim removed 5 bases at V and 1 base at J, leaving 13 bases unmatched. Germline CDR1 reads MDHEN; CDR2 reads SYDVKM. The CDR3 totals 17 residues. The CDR3 DNA follows: TGTGCCAGCAGTAACAGATACCGGGACAGACGTAACTATGGCTACACCTTC. This codes for CASSNRYRDRRNYGYTF.